The 14 T cell receptor beta chains presented below share a single source sample, sequenced in a study of beta chain features in type 1 diabetes. Expressed TCRB transcripts were sequenced because the entire RNA isolate underwent reverse transcription. Clones were sequenced by immunoSEQ multiplex PCR, and TCRdb holds only the in-frame ones, with some missing. The sample holds roughly 350,000 clones, approximately 11% seen once. The sample consisted of naive CD4+ T cells from blood. These receptors were collected from a woman in her 30s in good health.

The rearrangement uses TRBV7-3 and TRBJ2-1; 9 bases align to TRBD1. The V segment lost 5 bases and the J segment 9 bases; nucleotides outside the gene matches: 8. Germline V CDR1 and CDR2: SGHTA, FQGTGA. The CDR3 extends over 14 amino acids. CDR3: CASSQGTGITEQFF. DNA of the CDR3: TGTGCCAGCAGCCAGGGGACAGGGATCACTGAGCAGTTCTTC.

This clone was seen just once. The CDR3 DNA follows: TGCGCCAGCAGCTTGAGGGCTTCGGACAGGGTCTATGGCTACACCTTC. Amino acids: CASSLRASDRVYGYTF. This chain joins TRBV5-1 and TRBJ1-2; 8 bases match TRBD1. The CDR3 has 16 amino acids. After removal of 1 base from V and 4 bases from J, the junction contained 9 bases not matched to a gene. The germline CDR1 and CDR2 sequences are SGHRS and YFSETQ.

This clone was counted between two and nine times. The rearrangement uses TRBV20-1 and TRBJ2-1, with D perhaps TRBD2 (6 bases). Trimming removed 6 bases at V and 9 bases at J, with 12 bases between. CDR3 length: 11 amino acids. Germline V gene data show CDR1 as DFQATT and CDR2 as SNEGSKA (reference sequence). This CDR3 is CSANSGGEQFF. The CDR3 DNA follows: TGCAGTGCCAATAGCGGAGGTGAGCAGTTCTTC.

The chain carries TRBV7-8 and TRBJ2-7, with 8 bases matching TRBD2. This CDR3 region has 16 residues. V shed 0 bases, J shed 0 bases, and the junction held 4 bases outside the gene matches. The germline V gene encodes CDR1 SGHVS and CDR2 FQNEAQ. DNA for the CDR3: TGTGCCAGCAGCTTAGCGCATAGCGGGGTCTCCTACGAGCAGTACTTC. The encoded protein is CASSLAHSGVSYEQYF.

This clone was counted between two and nine times. The J gene is TRBJ1-5, the V gene TRBV7-8, with D uncertain. The germline V gene encodes CDR1 SGHVS and CDR2 FQNEAQ. V lost 1 base, J lost 1 base, and 5 bases lay in between. The CDR3 covers 14 residues. In DNA form, the CDR3 reads TGTGCCAGCAGCTTAGTCCAGAGCAATCAGCCCCAGCATTTT. Protein: CASSLVQSNQPQHF.

This clone has a handful of counts. The rearrangement joins TRBV5-4 to TRBJ1-3, with D unresolved. Between the trimmed V and J ends, which lost 4 bases and 0 bases, there was a span of 17 bases. Germline CDR1 and CDR2: SGHNT and YYREEE (reference sequence). The CDR3 has 17 residues. Here the CDR3 reads CASSPGGGISSGNTIYF. The DNA for the CDR3 is TGTGCCAGCAGCCCTGGCGGAGGTATAAGCTCTGGAAACACCATATATTTT.

The chain joins TRBV6-5 to TRBJ2-5, with a possible D match to TRBD1 (5 bases). The germline CDR1 and CDR2 sequences are MNHEY and SVGAGI. V gave up 3 bases and J gave up 0 bases, with 14 bases separating them. The CDR3 sequence is 16 residues long. Here the CDR3 DNA reads TGTGCCAGCAGTTATCCCCCCAGGGCGTACCAAGAGACCCAGTACTTC. It codes for CASSYPPRAYQETQYF.

This clone was counted a few times. The chain uses TRBV25-1 and TRBJ2-7, with TRBD1 matching over 8 bases. This CDR3 has 15 amino acids. Germline loops: CDR1 MGHDK, CDR2 SYGVNS. Germline trimming cut 4 bases from V and 4 bases from J; bases unmatched to any gene: 9. CDR3 nucleotides: TGTGCCAGCAGTGGTCTTGGACAGGGTATTTACGAGCAGTACTTC. Its protein product is CASSGLGQGIYEQYF.

The V and J genes are TRBV29-1 and TRBJ2-5, with D perhaps TRBD2 (6 bases). The V and J ends lost 7 bases and 3 bases respectively, with 12 bases between them. Per germline, CDR1 SQVTM and CDR2 ANQGSEA. The CDR3 runs to 12 residues. The DNA for the CDR3 is TGCAGCGGCAGGTGGGGGGAAGAGACCCAGTACTTC. Amino acid sequence: CSGRWGEETQYF.

This chain uses TRBV28 with TRBJ2-2; a possible D gene is TRBD2 (6 bases). The length of the CDR3 is 15 residues. Germline V lookup: CDR1 MDHEN, CDR2 SYDVKM. Trimming pared 6 bases from V and 0 bases from J, leaving 11 bases between. For the CDR3, the DNA is TGTGCCAGCAGACCCGGGAGCGCGAACACCGGGGAGCTGTTTTTT. It is translated as CASRPGSANTGELFF.

V and J are TRBV5-1 and TRBJ2-3, with 8 nucleotides matching TRBD1. This CDR3 spans 14 amino acids. CDR1 and CDR2 from the germline V gene are SGHRS and YFSETQ. V lost 4 bases to trimming and J lost 5 bases; unmatched junction nucleotides: 6. The CDR3 region has the DNA TGCGCCAGCAGCACATTAGGGACAGGAGATACGCAGTATTTT. Translated, it gives CASSTLGTGDTQYF.

This clone came up a few times. The gene calls are TRBV7-6 and TRBJ2-3; 11 nucleotides agree with TRBD2. The germline gives CDR1 SGHVS, CDR2 FNYEAQ. This CDR3 contains 16 residues. Trimming removed 4 bases from V and 1 base from J; junction bases left unmatched: 4. Here the CDR3 reads CASSYLLAGGTDTQYF. The CDR3 coding sequence is TGTGCCAGCAGCTACTTACTAGCGGGGGGCACAGATACGCAGTATTTT.

V usage is TRBV7-2 and J usage is TRBJ2-7; 9 nucleotides match TRBD2. Germline assignment: CDR1 SGHTA and CDR2 FQGNSA. The CDR3 is 14 residues long. V trimming: 2 bases; J trimming: 7 bases; junction bases outside the gene matches: 6. As DNA, the CDR3 is TGTGCCAGCAGCTTAAATTTAGCGGGAGATGAGCAGTACTTC. Amino acids: CASSLNLAGDEQYF.

This clone has more than one count but fewer than ten. The rearrangement links TRBV4-1 to TRBJ2-1; a possible D gene is TRBD2 (5 bases). V was trimmed by 1 base and J by 7 bases, leaving 5 bases between them. The length of the CDR3 is 12 residues. The germline V gene has CDR1 MGHRA and CDR2 YSYEKL. In DNA, the CDR3 is TGCGCCAGCAGCCAAGGGAGGAATGAGCAGTTCTTC. It yields the protein CASSQGRNEQFF.